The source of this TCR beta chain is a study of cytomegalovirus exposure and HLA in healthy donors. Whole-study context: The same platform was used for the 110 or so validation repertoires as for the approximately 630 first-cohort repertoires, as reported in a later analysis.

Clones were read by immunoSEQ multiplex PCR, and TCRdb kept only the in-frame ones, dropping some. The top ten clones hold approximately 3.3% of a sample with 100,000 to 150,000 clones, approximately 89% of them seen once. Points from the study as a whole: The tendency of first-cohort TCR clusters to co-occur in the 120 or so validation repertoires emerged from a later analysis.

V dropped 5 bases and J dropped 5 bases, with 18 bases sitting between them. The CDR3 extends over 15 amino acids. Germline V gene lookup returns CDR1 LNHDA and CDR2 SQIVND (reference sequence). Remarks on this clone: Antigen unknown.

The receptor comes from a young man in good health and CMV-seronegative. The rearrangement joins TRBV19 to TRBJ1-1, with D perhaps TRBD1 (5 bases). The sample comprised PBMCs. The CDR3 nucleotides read TGTGCCAGTAGTGCAACCGGGACGGGGGGGACTGAAGCTTTCTTT. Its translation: CASSATGTGGTEAFF.